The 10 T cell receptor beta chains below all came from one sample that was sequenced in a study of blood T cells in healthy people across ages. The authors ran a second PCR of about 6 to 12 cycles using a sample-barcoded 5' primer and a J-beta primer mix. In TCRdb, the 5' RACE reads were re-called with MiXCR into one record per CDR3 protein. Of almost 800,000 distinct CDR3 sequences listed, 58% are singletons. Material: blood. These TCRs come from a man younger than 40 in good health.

In DNA form, the CDR3 reads TGTGCCAGCAGCCTGACTAGCGAGTCCTACAATGAGCAGTTCTTC. The encoded protein is CASSLTSESYNEQFF. This chain uses TRBV7-8 with TRBJ2-1, with 8 nucleotides matching TRBD2. This CDR3 is built from 15 residues. Germline V gene lookup returns CDR1 SGHVS and CDR2 FQNEAQ. V was pared by 5 bases and J by 1 base, with 4 bases of the junction left unmatched.

CDR3 protein: CASSSREPQIGHGTQYF. DNA for the CDR3: TGTGCCAGCAGTTCCCGCGAACCGCAGATAGGGCATGGTACGCAGTATTTT. The V call is TRBV12-3 or TRBV12-4, the J call TRBJ2-3; D gene uncertain. V was pared by 4 bases and J by 8 bases, with 25 bases between. The CDR3 length is 17 residues.

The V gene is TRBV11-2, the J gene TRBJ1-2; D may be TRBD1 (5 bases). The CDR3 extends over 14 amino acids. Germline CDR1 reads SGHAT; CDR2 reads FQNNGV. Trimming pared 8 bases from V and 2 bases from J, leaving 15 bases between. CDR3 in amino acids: CASGSTAGNYGYTF. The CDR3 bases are TGTGCCAGCGGATCAACCGCAGGGAACTATGGCTACACCTTC.

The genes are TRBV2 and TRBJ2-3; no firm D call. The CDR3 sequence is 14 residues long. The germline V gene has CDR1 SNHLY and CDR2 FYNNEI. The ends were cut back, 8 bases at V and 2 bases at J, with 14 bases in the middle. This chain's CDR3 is CASFTPFLTDTQYF. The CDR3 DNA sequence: TGTGCCAGCTTCACGCCTTTCCTCACAGATACGCAGTATTTT.

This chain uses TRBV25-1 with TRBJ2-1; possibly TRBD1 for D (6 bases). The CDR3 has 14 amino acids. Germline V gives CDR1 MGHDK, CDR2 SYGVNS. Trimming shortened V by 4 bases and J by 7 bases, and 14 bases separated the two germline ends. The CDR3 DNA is TGTGCCAGCAGTGTCCCAGGGGAGATAAATGAGCAGTTCTTC. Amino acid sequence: CASSVPGEINEQFF.

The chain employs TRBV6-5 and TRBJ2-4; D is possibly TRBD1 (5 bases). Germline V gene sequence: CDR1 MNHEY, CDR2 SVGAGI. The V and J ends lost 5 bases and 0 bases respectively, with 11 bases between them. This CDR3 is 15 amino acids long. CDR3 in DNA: TGTGCCAGCAGTCCCCGACAGATAGCCAAAAACATTCAGTACTTC. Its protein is CASSPRQIAKNIQYF.

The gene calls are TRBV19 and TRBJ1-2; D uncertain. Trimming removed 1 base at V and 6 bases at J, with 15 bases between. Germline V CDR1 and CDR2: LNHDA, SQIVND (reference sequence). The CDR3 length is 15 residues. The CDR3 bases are TGTGCCAGTAGTATAGTGGAGACACCAAGGAATGGCTACACCTTC. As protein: CASSIVETPRNGYTF.

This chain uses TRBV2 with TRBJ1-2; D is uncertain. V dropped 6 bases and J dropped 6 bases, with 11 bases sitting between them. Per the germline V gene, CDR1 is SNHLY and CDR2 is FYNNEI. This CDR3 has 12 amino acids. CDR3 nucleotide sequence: TGTGCCAGCAGGGAGACGAGGGATGGCTACACCTTC. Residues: CASRETRDGYTF.

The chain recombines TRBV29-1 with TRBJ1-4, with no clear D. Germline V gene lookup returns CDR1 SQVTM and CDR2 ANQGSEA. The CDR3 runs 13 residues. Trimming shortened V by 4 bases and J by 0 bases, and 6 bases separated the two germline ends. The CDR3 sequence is CSVASSTNEKLFF. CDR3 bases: TGCAGCGTTGCCAGCTCAACTAATGAAAAACTGTTTTTT.

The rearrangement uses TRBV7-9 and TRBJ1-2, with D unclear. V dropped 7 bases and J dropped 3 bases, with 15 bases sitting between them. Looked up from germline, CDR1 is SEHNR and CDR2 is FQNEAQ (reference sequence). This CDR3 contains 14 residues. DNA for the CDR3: TGTGCCAGCATCCCCCCAAGGAATCACTATGGCTACACCTTC. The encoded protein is CASIPPRNHYGYTF.